This TCR beta chain was retrieved from a study of cytotoxic CD8 clonotypes in ibrutinib-treated CLL. Study details: Partial responders around 24, complete 2; some 12 progressed and approximately 15 stayed in remission by median roughly 73 months. Overall study results and limits: The clonality rise at ibrutinib response reflected private clonotype expansion. Clonality correlated strongly with circulating CD8+ T cells and exceeded age-matched healthy donors at baseline.

In germline, CDR1 is MRHNA, CDR2 SNTAGT. This CDR3 has 14 residues. Trimming removed 0 bases at V and 7 bases at J, with 10 bases between. About this clone itself: Its target is unknown.

Assay used: immunoSEQ multiplex PCR; TCRdb lists only in-frame clones, some missing. The sample carries around 140,000 clones, 76% recorded once. The source was PBMCs, collected after 24 months of ibrutinib treatment. This chain connects TRBV6-4 to TRBJ2-4, with D perhaps assigned TRBD1 or TRBD2 (6 bases each). The TCR originated in a human donor with chronic lymphocytic leukemia. CDR3 nucleotide sequence: TGTGCCAGCAGTGACTCAGGAGGGGGGAACATTCAGTACTTC. Translated, it gives CASSDSGGGNIQYF.